This T cell receptor (beta chain) was found in a study of blood T cell repertoires in COVID-19 (dated by TCRdb to about 2020). Regarding the research as a whole: Collaborator samples came from the United States, Italy and Spain and covered acute and convalescent phases of COVID-19. The prospective study material was composed of cDNA or gDNA derived from T cells, B-cell-depleted T cells, or PBMCs. The dataset comprised deeply sampled blood TCRbeta repertoires from subjects exposed to, actively infected with, or recovered from COVID-19. A freely available public database, intended as a resource for researchers studying the immune response to SARS-CoV-2, is where the repertoires were released. Samples were obtained from the ongoing ImmuneRACE study (first 160 participants) and from roughly 1,300 subjects provided by 6 global collaborators. The sample metadata nearly always contained a de-identified subject ID, COVID-19 status, age in years and sex. Where available, HLA class I and class II types were taken from metadata supplied by the sample provider and were not determined by assay-based typing.

As concerns this clone: Its antigen is still unknown. No much larger clonotype is one base removed from it; base qualities were not supplied.

Paper-wide results and their limitations: Clinical and demographic metadata were provided uncurated, with the amount varying by source and participant.

At one collaborating source in Seattle, patients were enrolled during active infection and were followed longitudinally through the course of disease. Each collaborating institution followed its own protocols to collect whole blood in K2EDTA tubes. For TCRbeta analysis, collaborators shipped samples in one of three forms: frozen whole blood, isolated PBMCs, or DNA extracted from either of those sample types. The CDR3 measures 12 amino acids from cysteine to phenylalanine. Only the CDR3 portion is preserved as DNA: 36 bases, with reading frame beginning at the first base. V drops 4 bases and J drops 2 bases, leaving 6 bases in between. CDR1 is given as MNHEY and CDR2 as SVGEGT, both from the germline V gene. The immunoSEQ Assay, a bias-controlled multiplex PCR, was used to amplify TCRbeta CDR3 regions from genomic DNA. In the authors' own workflow: The number of nucleated cells in each sample was estimated from the amplification of reference gene primers within the assay. To quantify the absolute abundance of each unique TCRbeta CDR3 rearrangement, sequence reads were collapsed and filtered. For each sample, productive Simpson clonality was calculated by taking the square root of Simpson's diversity index across productive rearrangements. In its TCRdb copy, this immuneACCESS table keeps in-frame sequences only and misses some clones. Where compared with another copy, unresolved V genes explain less than half of these, and the others have no known cause. The V and J calls and clone size are taken from that table; D and trimming were inferred from the DNA. For this sample there are tens of thousands of clones; about four fifths appear just once. About 20% of the sample is in the top ten clones.

The sequence came from a man aged 25 to 45 with COVID-19, enrolled during active disease. The chain links TRBV6-2 or TRBV6-3 with TRBJ2-7; no D gene call is confident. The sequenced sample was peripheral blood. The CDR3 region has the sequence CASSFQAYEQYF. The bases read TGTGCCAGCAGTTTCCAGGCCTACGAGCAGTACTTC.